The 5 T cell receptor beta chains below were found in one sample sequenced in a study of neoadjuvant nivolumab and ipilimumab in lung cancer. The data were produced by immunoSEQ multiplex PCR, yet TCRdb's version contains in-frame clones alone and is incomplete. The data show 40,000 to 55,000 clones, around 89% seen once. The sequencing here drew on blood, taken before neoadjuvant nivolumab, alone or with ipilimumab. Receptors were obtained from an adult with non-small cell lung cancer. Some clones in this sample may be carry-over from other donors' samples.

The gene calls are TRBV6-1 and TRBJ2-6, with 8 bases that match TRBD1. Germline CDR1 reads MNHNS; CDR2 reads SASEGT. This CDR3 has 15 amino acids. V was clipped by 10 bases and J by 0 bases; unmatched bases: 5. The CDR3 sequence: CATHRGSSGANVLTF. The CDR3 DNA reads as TGTGCCACTCACAGGGGGAGCTCTGGGGCCAACGTCCTGACTTTC.

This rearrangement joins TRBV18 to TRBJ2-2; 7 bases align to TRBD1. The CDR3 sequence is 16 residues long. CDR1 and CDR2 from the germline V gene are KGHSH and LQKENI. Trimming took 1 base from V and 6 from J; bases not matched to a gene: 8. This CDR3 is CASSPQDRQNAGELFF. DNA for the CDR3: TGTGCCAGCTCACCACAGGACAGGCAAAACGCCGGGGAGCTGTTTTTT.

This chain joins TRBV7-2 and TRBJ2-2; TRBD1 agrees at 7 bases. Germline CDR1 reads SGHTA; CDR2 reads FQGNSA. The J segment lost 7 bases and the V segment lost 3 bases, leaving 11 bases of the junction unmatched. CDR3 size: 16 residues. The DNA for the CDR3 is TGTGCCAGCAGCTTCGGAGTCTTAGGGGGCCTCGGGGAGCTGTTTTTT. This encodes CASSFGVLGGLGELFF.

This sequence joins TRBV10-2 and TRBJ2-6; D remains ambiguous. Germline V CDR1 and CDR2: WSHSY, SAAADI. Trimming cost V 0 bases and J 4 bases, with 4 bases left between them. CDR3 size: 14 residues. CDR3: CASSESVGANVLTF. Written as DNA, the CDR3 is TGCGCCAGCAGTGAGTCGGTGGGGGCCAACGTCCTGACTTTC.

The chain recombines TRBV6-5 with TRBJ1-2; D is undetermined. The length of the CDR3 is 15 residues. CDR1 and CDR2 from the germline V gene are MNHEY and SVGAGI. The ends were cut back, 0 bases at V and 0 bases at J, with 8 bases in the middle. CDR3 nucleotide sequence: TGTGCCAGCAGTTACTCGGTAAATTCTAACTATGGCTACACCTTC. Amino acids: CASSYSVNSNYGYTF.